This is a list of T cell receptor beta chains from one sample in a study of blood T cell repertoires in COVID-19. Data came from immunoSEQ multiplex PCR; TCRdb stores just in-frame clones and leaves some out. Of more than 95,000 clones in the sample, 85% were seen once. Sequenced: peripheral blood. These receptors all stem from a woman of 80 years or more with acute or convalescent COVID-19. Each CDR3 is given with its conserved first and last residue. The D gene is left open where the match is weak. Clone size is given for some rows only: seen once, a few or many times, or a class if the clone is expanded.

>once|.|TRBJ2-4|TRBV7-8
CASTDSSRENIQYF
TGTGCCAGCACGGACAGTTCACGGGAAAACATTCAGTACTTC
>.|.|TRBJ1-2|TRBV28
CASSLRGGRYGYTF
TGTGCCAGCAGTTTGCGGGGGGGCCGCTATGGCTACACCTTC
>.|.|TRBJ1-1|TRBV20-1
CSTRTVTEAFF
TGCAGCACGAGGACAGTTACTGAAGCTTTCTTT
>.|TRBD1|TRBJ2-3|TRBV11-1
CASSTRDRGTDTQYF
TGTGCCAGCAGCACGCGGGACAGGGGCACAGATACGCAGTATTTT
>.|.|TRBJ2-1|TRBV4-1
CASSRGTDSSSYNEQFF
TGCGCCAGCAGCCGCGGAACCGACAGTAGCTCCTACAATGAGCAGTTCTTC
>.|.|TRBJ1-2|TRBV25-1
CASRGKGLGSGYTF
TGTGCCAGCAGGGGGAAGGGGCTAGGCTCGGGCTACACCTTC
>.|.|TRBJ1-2|TRBV7-8
CASSLERGSGYGYTF
TGTGCCAGCAGCTTAGAGAGAGGATCCGGATATGGCTACACCTTC
>.|.|TRBJ2-3|TRBV5-1
CASSPGTPFADTQYF
TGCGCCAGCAGTCCCGGGACACCTTTCGCAGATACGCAGTATTTT
>once|.|TRBJ2-5|TRBV11-2
CASSELQGTQYF
TGTGCCAGCAGCGAATTACAGGGGACCCAGTACTTC
>.|.|TRBJ2-3|TRBV20-1
CSAREGRTQYF
TGCAGTGCTAGAGAGGGGAGAACGCAGTATTTT
>.|.|TRBJ2-1|TRBV12-3/TRBV12-4
CASSLDRGEQFF
TGTGCCAGCAGTCTAGACCGGGGTGAGCAGTTCTTC
>.|.|TRBJ1-1|TRBV9
CASSVGGGDLNTEAFF
TGTGCCAGCAGCGTAGGTGGGGGGGACCTCAACACTGAAGCTTTCTTT
>.|TRBD1|TRBJ1-4|TRBV9
CASSPPGQGNEKLFF
TGTGCCAGCAGCCCCCCGGGACAGGGAAATGAAAAACTGTTTTTT
>few|.|TRBJ1-2|TRBV28
CASSGRTGSPYGYTF
TGTGCCAGCAGTGGCAGAACAGGGTCCCCCTATGGCTACACCTTC
>.|TRBD2|TRBJ2-5|TRBV10-2
CASSESVSGVGKTQYF
TGCGCCAGCAGTGAGTCGGTTAGCGGGGTGGGCAAGACCCAGTACTTC
>.|TRBD1|TRBJ1-1|TRBV7-9
CASGLSGPPGGRSNTEAFF
TGTGCCAGCGGCTTATCCGGTCCTCCAGGGGGCAGATCGAACACTGAAGCTTTCTTT
>.|.|TRBJ1-1|TRBV9
CASSETPRDYTEAFF
TGTGCCAGCAGCGAGACCCCCAGGGACTATACTGAAGCTTTCTTT
>.|.|TRBJ1-2|TRBV7-2
CASSLGKGGGRASYGYTF
TGTGCCAGCAGCTTAGGAAAGGGAGGGGGTAGGGCTAGCTATGGCTACACCTTC
>.|.|TRBJ1-2|TRBV3-1/TRBV3-2
CASRQAAGIAGGYTF
TGTGCCAGCAGACAAGCGGCAGGGATAGCGGGCGGCTACACCTTC
>.|.|TRBJ2-3|TRBV4-2
CASSQVAPGDTQYF
TGTGCCAGCAGCCAAGTAGCCCCTGGAGATACGCAGTATTTT
>.|.|TRBJ1-1|TRBV7-2
CASSPVTGSTEAFF
TGTGCCAGCAGCCCCGTAACGGGTAGCACTGAAGCTTTCTTT
>.|TRBD1|TRBJ1-2|TRBV19
CASIPRRQGADGYTF
TGTGCCAGTATTCCTCGCCGACAGGGAGCGGATGGCTACACCTTC
>.|.|TRBJ2-2|TRBV24-1
CATRDTRTGELFF
TGTGCCACCCGGGACACTCGAACCGGGGAGCTGTTTTTT
>.|.|TRBJ1-3|TRBV7-8
CASSLGGGTIGNTIYF
TGTGCCAGCAGCTTAGGGGGGGGGACTATTGGAAACACCATATATTTT
>.|.|TRBJ2-5|TRBV5-3
CARSFTGQETQYF
TGTGCCAGAAGCTTTACAGGGCAAGAGACCCAGTACTTC
>few|TRBD1|TRBJ2-5|TRBV7-9
CASSKTGVETQYF
TGTGCCAGCAGCAAAACAGGGGTTGAGACCCAGTACTTC
>.|.|TRBJ1-2|TRBV11-2
CASSLGFRGRIGGYTF
TGTGCCAGCAGCTTAGGTTTCAGGGGAAGGATAGGTGGCTACACCTTC
>.|.|TRBJ1-1|TRBV11-2
CASSLTRGNTEAFF
TGTGCCAGCAGCTTAACTCGGGGGAACACTGAAGCTTTCTTT